This TCR beta chain was sequenced during a study of blood T cell repertoires in COVID-19. Study in general: Italy, Spain and the United States were the sources of the convalescent and acute COVID-19 samples.

As originally analysed: Amplifying reference gene primers gave estimates of nucleated cell counts. Clones were sequenced by immunoSEQ multiplex PCR, and TCRdb holds only the in-frame ones, with some missing. V, J and clone size are taken as reported in that table, and D and trimming were inferred from the DNA itself. This table holds roughly 86,000 clones, 82% found once. This TCR was recovered from a human donor in a cohort sampled during active COVID-19. The sample taken for sequencing was peripheral blood.

DNA of the CDR3: TGTGCCACCAGCAGAGATTCGGGTGAGCAGTTCTTC. As protein: CATSRDSGEQFF. The chain joins TRBV15 to TRBJ2-1, with D unclear. The V gene lost 0 bases and the J gene lost 9 bases, with 6 bases spanning the gap. CDR3 size: 12 residues. CDR1 LNHNV and CDR2 YYDKDF come from the germline V gene (reference sequence).